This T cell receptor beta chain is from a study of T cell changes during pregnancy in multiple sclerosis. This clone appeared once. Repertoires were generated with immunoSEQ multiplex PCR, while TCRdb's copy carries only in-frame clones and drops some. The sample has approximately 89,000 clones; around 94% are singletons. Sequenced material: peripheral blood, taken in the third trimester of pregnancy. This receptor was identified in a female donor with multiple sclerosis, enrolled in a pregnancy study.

CDR3 in DNA: TGTGCCAGCAGGAACCGGGACAGGGGGCGTCAGCCCCAGCATTTT. It codes for CASRNRDRGRQPQHF. The chain has TRBV6-4 and TRBJ1-5, with 12 bases that match TRBD1. Looked up from germline, CDR1 is MRHNA and CDR2 is SNTAGT. V gave up 6 bases and J gave up 6 bases; unmatched junction bases: 6. The CDR3 totals 15 residues.